This TCR beta chain comes out of a study of blood T cell repertoires in COVID-19. Profiled with immunoSEQ multiplex PCR; TCRdb holds only in-frame clones, not every one. The profile shows approximately 250,000 clones, 86% of them singletons. Trimming pared 1 base from V and 2 bases from J, leaving 5 bases between. Per the germline V gene, CDR1 is SQVTM and CDR2 is ANQGSEA. This CDR3 region has 12 residues. The source is a man aged 30 to 45 with active or convalescent COVID-19. This sequence joins TRBV29-1 and TRBJ1-2, with unresolved D. Sequencing was carried out using peripheral blood. Here the CDR3 DNA reads TGCAGCGTTGAAGCGTCGAACTATGGCTACACCTTC. It codes for CSVEASNYGYTF.